The rows below give T cell receptor beta chains drawn from one sample of a study of blood T cells in healthy people across ages. Each CDR3 protein is one row after TCRdb ran MiXCR on the 5' RACE reads. The data show over 750,000 distinct CDR3 sequences, with 25% seen just once and just under 9.5% held by the top ten. These sequences were also reported in another study, on T cells of mothers and their children.

The material sequenced was blood. The receptors shown here come from a boy younger than 18 in good health. Both conserved end residues are part of each CDR3. A D gene is named only where the DNA matches it firmly. The listing skips clone size in some rows; elsewhere it reads once, few, many or a size class.

>TRBJ2-1|TRBV4-3|few|.
TGCGCCAGCAGCCAAGAGTTGGGCGGGGTCTACAATGAGCAGTTCTTC
CASSQELGGVYNEQFF
>TRBJ2-7|TRBV12-3/TRBV12-4|.|.
TGTGCCAGCAGTCCCGGGACACCGCTTGAGCGGCAGTACTTC
CASSPGTPLERQYF
>TRBJ1-4|TRBV4-1|.|TRBD1
TGCGCCAGCAGCCAAGATAGTTCAGGGGGCTCTGAAAAACTGTTTTTT
CASSQDSSGGSEKLFF
>TRBJ2-7|TRBV27|.|.
TGTGCCAGCGGAACCTCGGGTTCCCGCTACGAGCAGTACTTC
CASGTSGSRYEQYF
>TRBJ2-5|TRBV4-1|many|.
TGCGCCAGCAGCCCGTCGGGGGAGACCCAGTACTTC
CASSPSGETQYF
>TRBJ2-7|TRBV25-1|.|.
TGTGCCAGCAGGGGGGAACTGGACGCCAGGAGCTCCTACGAGCAGTACTTC
CASRGELDARSSYEQYF
>TRBJ2-5|TRBV20-1|.|TRBD1
TGCAGTGCTATTGGACAGGAATTACAAGAGACCCAGTACTTC
CSAIGQELQETQYF
>TRBJ2-1|TRBV5-6|few|.
TGTGCCAGCAGCTTAATGGGACCGTCGTCCTACAATGAGCAGTTCTTC
CASSLMGPSSYNEQFF
>TRBJ1-4|TRBV13|.|.
TGTGCCAGCAGCTTAGCTGGGACCTTAGGAAAACTGTTTTTT
CASSLAGTLGKLFF
>TRBJ2-3|TRBV12-3/TRBV12-4|few|.
TGTGCCAGCAGTTTCGGACTTGATACGCAGTATTTT
CASSFGLDTQYF
>TRBJ2-5|TRBV4-3|once|TRBD2
TGCGCCAGCAGCCAGGGACTAGCTCGCGGAGAGACCCAGTACTTC
CASSQGLARGETQYF